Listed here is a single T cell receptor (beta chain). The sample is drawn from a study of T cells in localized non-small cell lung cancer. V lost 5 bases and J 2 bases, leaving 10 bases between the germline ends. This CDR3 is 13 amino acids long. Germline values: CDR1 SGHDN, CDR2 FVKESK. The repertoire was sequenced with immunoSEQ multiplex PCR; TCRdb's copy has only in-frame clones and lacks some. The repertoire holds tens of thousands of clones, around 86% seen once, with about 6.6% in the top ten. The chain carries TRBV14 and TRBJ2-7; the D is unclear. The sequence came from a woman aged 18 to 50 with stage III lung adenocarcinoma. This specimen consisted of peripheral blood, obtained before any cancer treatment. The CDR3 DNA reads TGTGCCAGCAGCGGGTCAGGACCCTACGAGCAGTACTTC. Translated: CASSGSGPYEQYF. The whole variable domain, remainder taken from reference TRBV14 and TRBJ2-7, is EAGVTQFPSHSVIEKGQTVTLRCDPISGHDNLYWYRRVMGKEIKFLLHFVKESKQDESGMPNNRFLAERTGGTYSTLKVQPAELEDSGVYFCASSGSGPYEQYFGPGTRLTVT.